This TCR beta chain was captured by sequencing in a study of blood T cells in healthy people across ages. Whole-study findings and limits: The lack of PBMC sorting stopped any conclusive naive versus antigen-experienced comparison. It was the long-lived donors that had more naive CD4+ cells and higher diversity than aged donors.

This clonotype showed up just a few times. Its target is unknown. Total RNA amounts of at least 5.5 micrograms were extracted per sample. A second PCR, run for about 6 to 12 cycles, used a sample-barcoded 5' primer plus a J-beta primer mix. TCRdb reprocessed the 5' RACE reads with MiXCR, giving one entry per CDR3 protein. This sample yields around 1,500,000 distinct CDR3 sequences, of which roughly 40% are seen a single time; approximately 7.9% belongs to the top ten. CDR1 is MDHEN, CDR2 SYDVKM, per germline. CDR3 length: 16 residues. The junction had 10 bases not matched to a gene; V was cut back by 3 bases and J by 9 bases.

This sequence joins TRBV28 and TRBJ2-1, with 11 bases lining up with TRBD2. This TCR was sampled from a woman aged 18-29 years in good health. Sequenced sample: blood. In DNA, the CDR3 is TGTGCCAGCAGTTTCGGCGATAGCGGGGGGGCTGGTGAGCAGTTCTTC. The encoded protein is CASSFGDSGGAGEQFF. The whole variable domain, filled in from reference TRBV28 and TRBJ2-1, reads DVKVTQSSRYLVKRTGEKVFLECVQDMDHENMFWYRQDPGLGLRLIYFSYDVKMKEKGDIPEGYSVSREKKERFSLILESASTNQTSMYLCASSFGDSGGAGEQFFGPGTRLTVL.